This T cell receptor (beta chain) was identified in a study of cytomegalovirus exposure and HLA in healthy donors. CDR1 is SGHNT, CDR2 YYREEE, per germline (reference sequence). The V gene end was trimmed by 0 bases and the J gene end by 6 bases; junction bases not matched to a gene: 6. This CDR3 comprises 15 residues. This clone was detected once. PCR was performed using 60 Vbeta and 13 Jbeta primers. Sequencing used immunoSEQ multiplex PCR; TCRdb keeps in-frame clones, though not all of them. Of 90,000 to 110,000 clones in the sample, 83% were seen once. The J gene is TRBJ2-7, the V gene TRBV5-4, with 10 bases fitting TRBD2. The clonotype originates from a man between 18 and 29 years old in good health and CMV-seronegative. The sequenced sample was PBMCs. In DNA, the CDR3 is TGTGCCAGCAGCTTGGTAGCGGGAGGCCCCCTCGAGCAGTACTTC. Its protein is CASSLVAGGPLEQYF. Drawing the rest from reference TRBV5-4 and TRBJ2-7, the complete variable domain is ETGVTQSPTHLIKTRGQQVTLRCSSQSGHNTVSWYQQALGQGPQFIFQYYREEENGRGNFPPRFSGLQFPNYSSELNVNALELDDSALYLCASSLVAGGPLEQYFGPGTRLTVT.